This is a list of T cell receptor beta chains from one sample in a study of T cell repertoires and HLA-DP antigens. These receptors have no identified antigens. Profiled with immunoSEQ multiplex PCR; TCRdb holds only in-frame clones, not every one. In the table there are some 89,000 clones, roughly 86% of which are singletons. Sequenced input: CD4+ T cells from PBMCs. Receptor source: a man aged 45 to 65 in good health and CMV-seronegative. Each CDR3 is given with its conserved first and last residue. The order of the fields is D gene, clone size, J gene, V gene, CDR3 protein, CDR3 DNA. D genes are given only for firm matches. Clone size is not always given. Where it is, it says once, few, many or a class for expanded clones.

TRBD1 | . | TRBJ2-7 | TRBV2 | CASMRAGTGLIEQYF | TGTGCCAGCATGAGGGCCGGGACAGGGTTGATCGAGCAGTACTTC
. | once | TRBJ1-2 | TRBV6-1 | CASSEIGRSGEGYGYTF | TGTGCCAGCAGTGAAATTGGTCGGAGCGGGGAAGGCTATGGCTACACCTTC
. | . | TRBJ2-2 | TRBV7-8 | CASSFSNTGELFF | TGTGCCAGCAGCTTCTCGAACACCGGGGAGCTGTTTTTT
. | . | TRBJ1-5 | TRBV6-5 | CASTQGGSGQPQHF | TGTGCCAGCACCCAAGGGGGGAGCGGCCAGCCCCAGCATTTT
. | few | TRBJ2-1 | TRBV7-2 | CASSLGSPYNEQFF | TGTGCCAGCAGCTTAGGCAGTCCCTACAATGAGCAGTTCTTC
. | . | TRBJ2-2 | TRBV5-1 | CASSDPNTGELFF | TGCGCCAGCAGCGACCCGAACACCGGGGAGCTGTTTTTT
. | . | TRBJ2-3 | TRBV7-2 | CASRVPGPRTDTQYF | TGTGCCAGCAGGGTTCCGGGGCCCCGCACAGATACGCAGTATTTT
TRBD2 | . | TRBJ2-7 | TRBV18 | CASSQPGLAGGEQYF | TGTGCCAGCTCACAACCGGGACTAGCGGGAGGCGAGCAGTACTTC
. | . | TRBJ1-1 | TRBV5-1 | CASSTGNTEAFF | TGCGCCAGCAGCACAGGGAACACTGAAGCTTTCTTT
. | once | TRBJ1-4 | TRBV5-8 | CASTLPRATNEKLFF | TGTGCCAGCACCCTGCCGAGGGCAACTAATGAAAAACTGTTTTTT
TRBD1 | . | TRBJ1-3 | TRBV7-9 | CASSLPWTGAFSSGNTIYF | TGTGCCAGCAGCTTACCCTGGACAGGGGCCTTCTCCTCTGGAAACACCATATATTTT
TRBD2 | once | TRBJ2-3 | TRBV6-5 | CASRRRDYTDTQYF | TGTGCCAGCAGGCGCCGGGACTACACAGATACGCAGTATTTT
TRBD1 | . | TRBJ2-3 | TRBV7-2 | CASSQRQGGSTDTQYF | TGTGCCAGCAGCCAAAGACAGGGGGGGAGCACAGATACGCAGTATTTT
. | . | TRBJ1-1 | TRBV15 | CATSRSRTGTEAFF | TGTGCCACCAGCAGATCCCGAACAGGAACTGAAGCTTTCTTT
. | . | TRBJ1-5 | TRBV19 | CASSIRDNQPQHF | TGTGCCAGTAGTATCAGGGATAATCAGCCCCAGCATTTT
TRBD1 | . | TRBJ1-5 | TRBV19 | CASTQGTGDFHQPQHF | TGTGCCAGTACACAAGGGACAGGGGATTTCCATCAGCCCCAGCATTTT
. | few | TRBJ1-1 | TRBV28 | CASRNRQFSHTEAFF | TGTGCCAGCAGGAATAGACAGTTTTCCCACACTGAAGCTTTCTTT
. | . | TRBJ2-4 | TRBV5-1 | CASSLDGNAKNIQYF | TGCGCCAGCAGCTTGGACGGGAACGCCAAAAACATTCAGTACTTC
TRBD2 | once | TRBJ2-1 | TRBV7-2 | CASSLGSGRAYNEQFF | TGTGCCAGCAGCTTAGGGAGCGGGAGGGCCTACAATGAGCAGTTCTTC
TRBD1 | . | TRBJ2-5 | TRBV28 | CASSLSGTGQETQYF | TGTGCCAGCAGTTTATCCGGGACAGGGCAAGAGACCCAGTACTTC
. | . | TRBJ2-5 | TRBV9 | CASSPDPRGGWKTQYF | TGTGCCAGCAGCCCGGACCCTAGGGGGGGGTGGAAGACCCAGTACTTC
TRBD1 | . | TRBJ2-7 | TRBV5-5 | CASSRDRGRIEQYF | TGTGCCAGCAGCAGAGACAGGGGGCGGATCGAGCAGTACTTC
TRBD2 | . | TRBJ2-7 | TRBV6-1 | CASSATSGSFGEQYF | TGTGCCAGCAGTGCGACTAGCGGGAGTTTTGGGGAGCAGTACTTC
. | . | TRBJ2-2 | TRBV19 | CASIDRHTGELFF | TGTGCCAGTATAGACAGGCACACCGGGGAGCTGTTTTTT
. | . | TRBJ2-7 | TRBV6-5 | CASSGLASSYEQYF | TGTGCCAGCAGTGGTCTAGCGAGCTCCTACGAGCAGTACTTC
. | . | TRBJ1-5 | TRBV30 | CAWSVTGDRPNQPQHF | TGTGCCTGGAGTGTTACGGGGGACCGACCCAATCAGCCCCAGCATTTT
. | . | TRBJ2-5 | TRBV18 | CASSPSYQETQYF | TGTGCCAGCTCACCTTCCTACCAAGAGACCCAGTACTTC
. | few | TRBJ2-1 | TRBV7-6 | CASSPLTFSGSSYNEQFF | TGTGCCAGCAGCCCCTTGACTTTTAGCGGAAGCTCCTACAATGAGCAGTTCTTC
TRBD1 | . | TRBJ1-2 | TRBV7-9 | CASSFGTGGSGYTF | TGTGCCAGCAGCTTTGGGACAGGGGGCTCTGGCTACACCTTC
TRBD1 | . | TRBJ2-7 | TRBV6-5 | CASSYRDSGSYEQYF | TGTGCCAGCAGTTACCGGGACAGCGGCTCCTACGAGCAGTACTTC
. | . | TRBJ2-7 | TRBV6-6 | CASSSSEGRPSEQYF | TGTGCCAGCAGTTCTTCCGAGGGGAGGCCCTCAGAGCAGTACTTC
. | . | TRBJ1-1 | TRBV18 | CASSPQTNTEAFF | TGTGCCAGCTCACCACAGACGAACACTGAAGCTTTCTTT
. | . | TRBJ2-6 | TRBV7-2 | CASSLTLRLTGANVLTF | TGTGCCAGCAGCTTAACGCTAAGGTTGACTGGGGCCAACGTCCTGACTTTC
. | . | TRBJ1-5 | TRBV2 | CASRGTTNQPQHF | TGTGCCAGCAGAGGGACAACTAATCAGCCCCAGCATTTT
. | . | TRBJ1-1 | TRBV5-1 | CASSLAQRTPNTEAFF | TGCGCCAGCAGCTTGGCCCAGAGAACGCCGAACACTGAAGCTTTCTTT
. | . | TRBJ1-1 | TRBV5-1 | CASSLGADPNTEAFF | TGCGCCAGCAGCTTGGGGGCAGACCCGAACACTGAAGCTTTCTTT
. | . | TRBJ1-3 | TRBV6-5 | CASNSPAGNTIYF | TGTGCCAGCAACAGCCCAGCTGGAAACACCATATATTTT
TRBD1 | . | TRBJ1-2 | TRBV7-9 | CASSWRQGGAYGYTF | TGTGCCAGCAGCTGGCGACAGGGTGGGGCGTATGGCTACACCTTC
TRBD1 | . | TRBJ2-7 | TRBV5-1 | CASSSRTGRYEQYF | TGCGCCAGCAGCAGTAGGACAGGGAGATACGAGCAGTACTTC
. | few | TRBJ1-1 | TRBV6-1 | CASSEGAHTEAFF | TGTGCCAGCAGTGAGGGGGCGCACACTGAAGCTTTCTTT
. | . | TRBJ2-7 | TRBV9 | CASSVGAGGISYEQYF | TGTGCCAGCAGCGTAGGGGCAGGGGGGATTTCCTACGAGCAGTACTTC
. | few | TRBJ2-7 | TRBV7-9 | CASSPRYEQYF | TGTGCCAGCAGCCCGCGCTACGAGCAGTACTTC
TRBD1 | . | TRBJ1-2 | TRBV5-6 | CASGTGVGLYGYTF | TGTGCCAGCGGAACAGGGGTAGGACTCTATGGCTACACCTTC
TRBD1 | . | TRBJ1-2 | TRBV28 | CASASPGQGLYGYTF | TGTGCCAGCGCATCGCCGGGACAGGGGCTCTATGGCTACACCTTC
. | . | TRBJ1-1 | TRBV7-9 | CASSLAGPGQRAFF | TGTGCCAGCAGCTTAGCGGGGCCAGGCCAACGCGCTTTCTTT
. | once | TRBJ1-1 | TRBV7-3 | CASSLEARTEAFF | TGTGCCAGCAGCTTAGAGGCCCGAACTGAAGCTTTCTTT
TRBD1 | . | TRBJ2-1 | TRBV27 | CASSRDRYNEQFF | TGTGCCAGCAGTCGGGACAGATACAATGAGCAGTTCTTC
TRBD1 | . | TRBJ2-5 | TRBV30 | CAVDRVGETQYF | TGTGCCGTCGACAGGGTTGGAGAGACCCAGTACTTC
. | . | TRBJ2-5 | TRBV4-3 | CASSQDGGGVGTQYF | TGCGCCAGCAGCCAAGATGGGGGGGGCGTTGGGACCCAGTACTTC
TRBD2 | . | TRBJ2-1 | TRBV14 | CASSPHGRYDNEQFF | TGTGCCAGCAGCCCCCACGGGAGGTACGACAATGAGCAGTTCTTC
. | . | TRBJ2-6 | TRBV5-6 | CASSFETGANVLTF | TGTGCCAGCAGCTTCGAGACTGGGGCCAACGTCCTGACTTTC
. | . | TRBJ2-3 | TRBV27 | CASSDPPGYTQYF | TGTGCCAGCAGTGACCCTCCAGGGTATACGCAGTATTTT
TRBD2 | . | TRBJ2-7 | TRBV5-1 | CASSLGAGVSYEQYF | TGCGCCAGCAGCTTGGGAGCGGGGGTCTCCTACGAGCAGTACTTC
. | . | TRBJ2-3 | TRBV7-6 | CASSLAPTLGTDTQYF | TGTGCCAGCAGCTTAGCCCCGACATTAGGCACAGATACGCAGTATTTT
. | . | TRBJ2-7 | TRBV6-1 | CASTSKGGDHEQYF | TGTGCCAGCACCTCTAAGGGTGGGGATCACGAGCAGTACTTC
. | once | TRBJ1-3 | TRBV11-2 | CASSYPQGRRNTIYF | TGTGCCAGCAGCTATCCCCAGGGGCGCAGAAACACCATATATTTT
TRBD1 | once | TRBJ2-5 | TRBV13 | CASSRDSARLQETQYF | TGTGCCAGCAGCCGGGACAGCGCAAGACTCCAAGAGACCCAGTACTTC
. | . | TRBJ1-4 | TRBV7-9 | CASSLAGSAEKLFF | TGTGCCAGCAGCTTAGCGGGGTCCGCTGAAAAACTGTTTTTT
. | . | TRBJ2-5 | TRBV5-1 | CASSLGQGPQETQYF | TGCGCCAGCAGCTTGGGTCAGGGCCCCCAAGAGACCCAGTACTTC